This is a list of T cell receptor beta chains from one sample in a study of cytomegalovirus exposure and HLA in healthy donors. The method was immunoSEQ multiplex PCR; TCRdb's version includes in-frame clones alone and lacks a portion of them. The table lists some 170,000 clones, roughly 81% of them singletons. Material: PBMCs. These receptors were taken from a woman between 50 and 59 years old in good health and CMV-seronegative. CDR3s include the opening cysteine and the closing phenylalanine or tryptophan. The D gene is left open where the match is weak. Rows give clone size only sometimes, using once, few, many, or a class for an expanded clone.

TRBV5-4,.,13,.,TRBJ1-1,TGTGCCAGCAGTAGGGGCGTAACAGATGAAGCTTTCTTT,CASSRGVTDEAFF
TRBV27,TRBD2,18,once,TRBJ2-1,TGTGCCAGCAGTTTATTCGGACTAGCGGGAGGCCGGGACAATGAGCAGTTCTTC,CASSLFGLAGGRDNEQFF
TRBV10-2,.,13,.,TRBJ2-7,TGCGCCAGCGGGGTCGGGGAGGCTCAGCTCCAGTACTTC,CASGVGEAQLQYF
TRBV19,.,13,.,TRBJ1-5,TGTGCCACCTCTGACACCCGAAATCAGCCCCAGCATTTT,CATSDTRNQPQHF
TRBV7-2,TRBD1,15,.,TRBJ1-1,TGTGCCAGCAGCCCCAACCGGGACAGGAACACTGAAGCTTTCTTT,CASSPNRDRNTEAFF
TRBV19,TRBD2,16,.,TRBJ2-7,TGTGCCAGTAGTATGGGACTAGCGGGTTTACAGAGCGAGCAGTACTTC,CASSMGLAGLQSEQYF
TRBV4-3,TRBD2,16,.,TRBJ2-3,TGCGCCAGCAGCCAAGTAGCGGGGGGGCGTACAGATACGCAGTATTTT,CASSQVAGGRTDTQYF
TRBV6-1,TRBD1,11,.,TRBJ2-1,TGTGCCAGCAGGACAGGGACAGAGCAGTTCTTC,CASRTGTEQFF
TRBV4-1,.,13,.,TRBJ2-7,TGCGCCAGCAGCCGAGGGCCCTCCTACGAGCAGTACTTC,CASSRGPSYEQYF
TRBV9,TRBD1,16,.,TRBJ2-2,TGTGCCAGCAGCGTAGGGGACAGGTCGGTCACCGGGGAGCTGTTTTTT,CASSVGDRSVTGELFF
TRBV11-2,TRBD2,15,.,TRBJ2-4,TGTGCCAGCAGCTTAAGGGGAGGGACCAAAAACATTCAGTACTTC,CASSLRGGTKNIQYF
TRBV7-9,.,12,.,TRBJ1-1,TGTTCCAGCAGGCGAGAGGTTACTGAAGCTTTCTTT,CSSRREVTEAFF
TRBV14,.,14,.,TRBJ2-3,TGTGCCAGCAGCCGGCAGGATGGCCCAGATACGCAGTATTTT,CASSRQDGPDTQYF
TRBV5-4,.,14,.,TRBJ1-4,TGTGCCAGCAGTCCAGGGGTGGCTAATGAAAAACTGTTTTTT,CASSPGVANEKLFF
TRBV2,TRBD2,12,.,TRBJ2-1,TGTGCCAGCACTAGCGGTTACAATGAGCAGTTCTTC,CASTSGYNEQFF
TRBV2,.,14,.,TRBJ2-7,TGTGCCAGCAGAACAGGGGGGGGTACCTACGAGCAGTACTTC,CASRTGGGTYEQYF
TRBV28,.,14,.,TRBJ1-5,TGTGCCAGCAACCTTGACAGGATAGGTCAGCCCCAGCATTTT,CASNLDRIGQPQHF
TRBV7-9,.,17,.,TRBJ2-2,TGTGCCAGCAGCTCTACCGACTGGTATTCGAACACCGGGGAGCTGTTTTTT,CASSSTDWYSNTGELFF
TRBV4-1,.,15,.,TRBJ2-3,TGCGCCAGCAGCCTAAGAGGGGGAAACACAGATACGCAGTATTTT,CASSLRGGNTDTQYF
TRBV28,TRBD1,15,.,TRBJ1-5,TGTGCCAGCAGCACTCCCAGACAGGGCAAACAGCCCCAGCATTTT,CASSTPRQGKQPQHF
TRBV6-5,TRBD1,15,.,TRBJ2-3,TGTGCCAGCAGCCAAGACAGGGGACAGACGAATACGCAGTATTTT,CASSQDRGQTNTQYF
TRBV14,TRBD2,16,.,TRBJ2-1,TGTGCCAGCAGCCAAGTCGGTCGGCTAGCGGACAATGAGCAGTTCTTC,CASSQVGRLADNEQFF
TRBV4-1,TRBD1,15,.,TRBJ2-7,TGCGCCAGCAGCCAAGATCCAGGGGGCTCCTACGAGCAGTACTTC,CASSQDPGGSYEQYF
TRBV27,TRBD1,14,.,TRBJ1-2,TGTGCCAGCAGTATTGACAGGGGGGACTATGGCTACACCTTC,CASSIDRGDYGYTF
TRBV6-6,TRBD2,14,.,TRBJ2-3,TGTGCCAGCACCAGACCGGGGGGTACAGATACGCAGTATTTT,CASTRPGGTDTQYF
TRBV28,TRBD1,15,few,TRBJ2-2,TGTGCCAGCAGTTCAGGGACAGGGTGGACCGGGGAGCTGTTTTTT,CASSSGTGWTGELFF
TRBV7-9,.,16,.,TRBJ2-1,TGTGCCAGCAGCCCCAGTCTCAGAAAAAGAACCAATGAGCAGTTCTTC,CASSPSLRKRTNEQFF
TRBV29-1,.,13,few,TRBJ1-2,TGCAGCGTTACAGGACAGACCGTCTATGGCTACACCTTC,CSVTGQTVYGYTF
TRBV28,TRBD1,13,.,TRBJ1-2,TGTGCCAGCAGTCCGGGACAGGGCGGCGGCTACACCTTC,CASSPGQGGGYTF
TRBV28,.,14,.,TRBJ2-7,TGTGCCAGCAGTTTGCGGCAGAAACCCTACGAGCAGTACTTC,CASSLRQKPYEQYF
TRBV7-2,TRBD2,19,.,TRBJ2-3,TGTGCCAGCAGCATGGGACTAGCGCTAGCTAGATTAGGGGGGGATACGCAGTATTTT,CASSMGLALARLGGDTQYF
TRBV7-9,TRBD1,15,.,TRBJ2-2,TGTGCCAGCAGACCCGGGACAGGGAACACCGGGGAGCTGTTTTTT,CASRPGTGNTGELFF
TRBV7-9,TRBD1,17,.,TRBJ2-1,TGTGCCAGCAGCACGGCCTGGGACAGGGTCTTGGACAATGAGCAGTTCTTC,CASSTAWDRVLDNEQFF
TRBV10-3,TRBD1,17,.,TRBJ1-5,TGTGCCATCAGTGCGGGGACAGGAGAGGGGTACAATCAGCCCCAGCATTTT,CAISAGTGEGYNQPQHF
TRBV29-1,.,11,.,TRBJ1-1,TGCAGCGTTGGGGAGGGGACTGAAGCTTTCTTT,CSVGEGTEAFF
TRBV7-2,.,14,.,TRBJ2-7,TGTGCCAGCAGCTTAGCAAGCGAACCACGAATTGGGTACTTC,CASSLASEPRIGYF
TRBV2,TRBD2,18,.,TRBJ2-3,TGTGCCAGCAGTGAGAGGGGGTCTAGCGGGGGGCCAGGAGATACGCAGTATTTT,CASSERGSSGGPGDTQYF
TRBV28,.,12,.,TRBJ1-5,TGTGCCAGCAGCTCGACGGGTCAGCCCCAGCATTTT,CASSSTGQPQHF
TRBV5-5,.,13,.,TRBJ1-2,TGTGCCAGCAGCTCGTTTACTTCAAGAGGCTACACCTTC,CASSSFTSRGYTF
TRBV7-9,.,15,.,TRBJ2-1,TGTGCCAGCAGCTTAAGGTCTTCCCAGGGCAATGAGCAGTTCTTC,CASSLRSSQGNEQFF
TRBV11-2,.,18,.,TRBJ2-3,TGTGCCAGCAGCCCGGGGGGGACAGAAACACCTAGCACAGATACGCAGTATTTT,CASSPGGTETPSTDTQYF
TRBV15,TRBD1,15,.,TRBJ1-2,TGTGCCACCAGCAGAGATTGGGGACAGGCCTATGGCTACACCTTC,CATSRDWGQAYGYTF
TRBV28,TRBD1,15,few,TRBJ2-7,TGTGCCAGCAGCACAACAGGGGGTCCGTCCTACGAGCAGTACTTC,CASSTTGGPSYEQYF
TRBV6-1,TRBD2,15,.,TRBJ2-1,TGTGCCAGCGGGGTGGGCGGGAGAGTCAGGAATGAGCAGTTCTTC,CASGVGGRVRNEQFF
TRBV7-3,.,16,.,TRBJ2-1,TGTGCCAGCAGCCTCCCGAGCGTGTTCGGTCCGAATGAGCAGTTCTTC,CASSLPSVFGPNEQFF
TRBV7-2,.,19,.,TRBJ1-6,TGTGCCAGCAGCCCAAGGTCGGGGAGGGTTTATACCTATAATTCACCCCTCCACTTT,CASSPRSGRVYTYNSPLHF
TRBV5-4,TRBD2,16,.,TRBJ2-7,TGTGCCAGCAGCGGCCTAGGGGCGGGAGGGCCTGACGAGCAGTACTTC,CASSGLGAGGPDEQYF
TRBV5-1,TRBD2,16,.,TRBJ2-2,TGCGCCAGCAGCTTGGAGCTAGCGGGAGCAACCGGGGAGCTGTTTTTT,CASSLELAGATGELFF
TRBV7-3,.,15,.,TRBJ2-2,TGTGCCAGCAGCTTAACCAGTCCGAACACCGGGGAGCTGTTTTTT,CASSLTSPNTGELFF
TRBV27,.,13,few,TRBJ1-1,TGTGCCAGCAGGCTATACCGGGAGACTGAAGCTTTCTTT,CASRLYRETEAFF
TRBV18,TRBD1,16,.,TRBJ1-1,TGTGCCAGCTCACCTCAGGGGGCAGGGGCGAACACTGAAGCTTTCTTT,CASSPQGAGANTEAFF
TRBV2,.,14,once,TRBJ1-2,TGTGCCAGCATTCAAGGGGCAGGGGTTTATGGCTACACCTTC,CASIQGAGVYGYTF
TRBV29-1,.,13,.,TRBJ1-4,TGCAGCGTAGCGGGGACTACTACTGAAAAACTGTTTTTT,CSVAGTTTEKLFF
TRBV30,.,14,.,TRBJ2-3,TGTGCCTGGAGTCTCGGACAGAGCACAGATACGCAGTATTTT,CAWSLGQSTDTQYF
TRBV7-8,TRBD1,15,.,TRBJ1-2,TGTGCCAGCAGCTTAGACCGGGACAGAACCTATGGCTACACCTTC,CASSLDRDRTYGYTF
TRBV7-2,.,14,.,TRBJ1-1,TGTGCCAGCAGCTTATCAGGGATGAACACTGAAGCTTTCTTT,CASSLSGMNTEAFF
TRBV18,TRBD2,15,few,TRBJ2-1,TGTGCCAGCTCACCGGGCGGGAGTGACTACAATGAGCAGTTCTTC,CASSPGGSDYNEQFF
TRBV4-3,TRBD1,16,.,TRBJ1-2,TGCGCCAGCAGCCAAGGGTCCCGAACAGGGGGGTATGGCTACACCTTC,CASSQGSRTGGYGYTF
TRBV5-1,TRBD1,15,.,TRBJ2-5,TGCGCCAGCAGCACCGGGACAGGGAACCAAGAGACCCAGTACTTC,CASSTGTGNQETQYF
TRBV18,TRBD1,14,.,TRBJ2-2,TGTGCCAGCTCATGGACAGGGGGAACCGGGGAGCTGTTTTTT,CASSWTGGTGELFF